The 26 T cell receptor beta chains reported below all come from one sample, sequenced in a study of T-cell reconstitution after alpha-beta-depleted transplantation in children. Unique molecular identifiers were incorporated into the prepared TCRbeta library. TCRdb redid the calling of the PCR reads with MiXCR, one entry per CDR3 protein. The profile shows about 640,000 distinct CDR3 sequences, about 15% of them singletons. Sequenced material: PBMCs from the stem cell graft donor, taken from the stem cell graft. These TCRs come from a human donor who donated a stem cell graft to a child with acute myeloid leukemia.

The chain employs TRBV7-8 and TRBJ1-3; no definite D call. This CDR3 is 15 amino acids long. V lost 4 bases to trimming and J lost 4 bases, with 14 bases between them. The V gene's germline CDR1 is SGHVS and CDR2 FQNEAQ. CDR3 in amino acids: CASSSLEGSGNTIYF. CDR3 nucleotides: TGTGCCAGCAGCTCCCTCGAGGGCTCGGGAAACACCATATATTTT. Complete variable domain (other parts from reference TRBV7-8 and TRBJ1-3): GAGVSQSPRYKVAKRGQDVALRCDPISGHVSLFWYQQALGQGPEFLTYFQNEAQLDKSGLPSDRFFAERPEGSVSTLKIQRTQQEDSAVYLCASSSLEGSGNTIYFGEGSWLTVV.

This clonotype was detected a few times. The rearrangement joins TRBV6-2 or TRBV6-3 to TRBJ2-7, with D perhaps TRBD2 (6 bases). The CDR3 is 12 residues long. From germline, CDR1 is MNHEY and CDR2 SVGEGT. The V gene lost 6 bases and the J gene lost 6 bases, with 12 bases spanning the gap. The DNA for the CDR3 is TGTGCCAGCAGCTATGGGGGAGGCGAGCAGTACTTC. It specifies CASSYGGGEQYF.

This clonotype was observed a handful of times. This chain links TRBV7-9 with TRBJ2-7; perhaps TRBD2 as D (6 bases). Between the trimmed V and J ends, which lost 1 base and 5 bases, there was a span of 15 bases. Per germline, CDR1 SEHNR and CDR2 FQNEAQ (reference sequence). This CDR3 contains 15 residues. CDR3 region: CASSLVGGRGDEQYF. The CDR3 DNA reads TGTGCCAGCAGCTTAGTAGGCGGGCGCGGGGACGAGCAGTACTTC.

CDR3 sequence reads: CASSMMTGAPRTQYF. The DNA of the CDR3 is TGTGCCAGCAGCATGATGACAGGGGCCCCCAGGACCCAGTACTTC. This chain links TRBV6-2 or TRBV6-3 with TRBJ2-5; 8 positions match TRBD1. V was pared by 6 bases and J by 7 bases, with 13 bases of the junction left unmatched. Germline V gene sequence: CDR1 MNHEY, CDR2 SVGEGT. The CDR3 consists of 15 residues.

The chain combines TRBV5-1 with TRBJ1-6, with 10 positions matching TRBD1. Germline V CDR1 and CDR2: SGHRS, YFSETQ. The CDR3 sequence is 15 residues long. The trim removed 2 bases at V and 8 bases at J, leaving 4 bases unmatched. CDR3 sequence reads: CASSFDRGQDSPLHF. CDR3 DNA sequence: TGCGCCAGCAGCTTTGACAGGGGGCAGGATTCACCCCTCCACTTT.

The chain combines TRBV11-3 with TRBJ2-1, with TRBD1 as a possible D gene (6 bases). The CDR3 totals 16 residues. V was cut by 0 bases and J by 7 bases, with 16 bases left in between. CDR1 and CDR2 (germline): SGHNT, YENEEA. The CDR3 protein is CASSLEGTLRGNEQFF. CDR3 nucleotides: TGTGCCAGCAGCTTAGAGGGGACACTAAGGGGTAATGAGCAGTTCTTC.

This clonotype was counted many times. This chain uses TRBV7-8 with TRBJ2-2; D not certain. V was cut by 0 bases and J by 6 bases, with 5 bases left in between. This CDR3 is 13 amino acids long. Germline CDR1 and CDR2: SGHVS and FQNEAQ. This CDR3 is CASSLATAGELFF. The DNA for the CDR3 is TGTGCCAGCAGCTTAGCGACGGCCGGGGAGCTGTTTTTT. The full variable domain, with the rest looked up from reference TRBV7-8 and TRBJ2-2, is GAGVSQSPRYKVAKRGQDVALRCDPISGHVSLFWYQQALGQGPEFLTYFQNEAQLDKSGLPSDRFFAERPEGSVSTLKIQRTQQEDSAVYLCASSLATAGELFFGEGSRLTVL.

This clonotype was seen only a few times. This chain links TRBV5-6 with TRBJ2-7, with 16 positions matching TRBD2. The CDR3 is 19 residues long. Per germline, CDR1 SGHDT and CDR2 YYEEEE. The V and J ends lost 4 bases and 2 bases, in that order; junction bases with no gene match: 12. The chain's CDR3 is CASSSAGTSGGASTYEQYF. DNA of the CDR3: TGTGCCAGCAGCAGTGCCGGGACTAGCGGGGGGGCCAGTACCTACGAGCAGTACTTC. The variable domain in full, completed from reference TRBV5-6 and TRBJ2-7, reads DAGVTQSPTHLIKTRGQQVTLRCSPKSGHDTVSWYQQALGQGPQFIFQYYEEEERQRGNFPDRFSGHQFPNYSSELNVNALLLGDSALYLCASSSAGTSGGASTYEQYFGPGTRLTVT.

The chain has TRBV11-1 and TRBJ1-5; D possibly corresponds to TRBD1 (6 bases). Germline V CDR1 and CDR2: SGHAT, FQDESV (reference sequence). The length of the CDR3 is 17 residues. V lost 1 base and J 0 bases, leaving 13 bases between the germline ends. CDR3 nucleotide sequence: TGTGCCAGCAGCTTAGGGGTAAGGGGGTATAGCAATCAGCCCCAGCATTTT. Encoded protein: CASSLGVRGYSNQPQHF.

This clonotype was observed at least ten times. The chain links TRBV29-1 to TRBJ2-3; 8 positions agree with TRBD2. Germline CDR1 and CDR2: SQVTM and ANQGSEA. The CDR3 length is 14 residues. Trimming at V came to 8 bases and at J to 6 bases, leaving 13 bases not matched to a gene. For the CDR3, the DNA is TGCAGCACTAAGCCGGGACTAGGCGGGGATACGCAGTATTTT. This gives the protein CSTKPGLGGDTQYF.

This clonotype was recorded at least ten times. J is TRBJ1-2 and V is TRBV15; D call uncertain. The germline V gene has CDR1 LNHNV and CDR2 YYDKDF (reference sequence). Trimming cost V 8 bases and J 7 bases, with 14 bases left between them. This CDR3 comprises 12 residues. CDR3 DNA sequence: TGTGCCACCTCTAGAAGTAAAAGTGGCTACACCTTC. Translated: CATSRSKSGYTF.

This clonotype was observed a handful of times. The CDR3: CASRVDREDGELFF. The CDR3 bases are TGTGCCAGCCGAGTGGACAGGGAGGACGGGGAGCTGTTTTTT. The V gene is TRBV6-4, the J gene TRBJ2-2, with 8 bases fitting TRBD1. From germline, CDR1 is MRHNA and CDR2 SNTAGT. CDR3 length: 14 amino acids. The V segment lost 8 bases and the J segment 7 bases; nucleotides outside the gene matches: 9.

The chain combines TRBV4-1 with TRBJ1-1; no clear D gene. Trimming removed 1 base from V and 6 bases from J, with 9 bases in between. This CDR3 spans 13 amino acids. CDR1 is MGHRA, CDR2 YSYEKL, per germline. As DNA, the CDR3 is TGCGCCAGCAGCCAAGCTAATGGTGCTGAAGCTTTCTTT. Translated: CASSQANGAEAFF.

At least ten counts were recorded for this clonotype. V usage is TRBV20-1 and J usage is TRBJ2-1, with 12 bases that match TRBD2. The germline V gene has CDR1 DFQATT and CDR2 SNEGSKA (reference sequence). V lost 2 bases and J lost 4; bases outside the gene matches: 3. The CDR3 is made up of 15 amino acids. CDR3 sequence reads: CSARTSGGPYNEQFF. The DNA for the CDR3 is TGCAGTGCTAGAACTAGCGGGGGGCCGTACAATGAGCAGTTCTTC.

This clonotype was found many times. The CDR3: CASSYGTGIRNGYTF. The CDR3 DNA reads as TGTGCCAGCAGTTACGGGACGGGGATTCGGAATGGCTACACCTTC. V gene TRBV6-5 combines with J gene TRBJ1-2, with D maybe TRBD1 (5 bases). This CDR3 has 15 amino acids. Germline CDR1 MNHEY, CDR2 SVGAGI. Trimming stripped 2 bases from V and 6 bases from J, with 16 bases between.

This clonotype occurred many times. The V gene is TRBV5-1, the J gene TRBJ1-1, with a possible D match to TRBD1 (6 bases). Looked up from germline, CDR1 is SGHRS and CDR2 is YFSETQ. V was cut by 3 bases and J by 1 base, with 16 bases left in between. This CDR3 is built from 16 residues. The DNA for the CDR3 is TGCGCCAGCAGCTACGGGGACGACAGGCCGAACACTGAAGCTTTCTTT. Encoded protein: CASSYGDDRPNTEAFF. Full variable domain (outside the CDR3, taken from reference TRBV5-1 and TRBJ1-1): KAGVTQTPRYLIKTRGQQVTLSCSPISGHRSVSWYQQTPGQGLQFLFEYFSETQRNKGNFPGRFSGRQFSNSRSEMNVSTLELGDSALYLCASSYGDDRPNTEAFFGQGTRLTVV.

DNA of the CDR3: TGCAGTGCTAGAGGAACTTCTAGCGGGGAGAGTGGCTACACCTTC. This codes for CSARGTSSGESGYTF. The chain joins TRBV20-1 to TRBJ1-2; D not resolved. The CDR3 has 15 residues. Trimming cost V 1 base and J 7 bases, with 19 bases left between them. CDR1 and CDR2 (germline): DFQATT, SNEGSKA (reference sequence).

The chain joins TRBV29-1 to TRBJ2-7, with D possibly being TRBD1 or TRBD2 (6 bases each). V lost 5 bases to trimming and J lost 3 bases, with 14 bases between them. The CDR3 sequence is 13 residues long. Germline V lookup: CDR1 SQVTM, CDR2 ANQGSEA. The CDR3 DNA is TGCAGCGTTAGGGGGGACAACTACTACGAGCAGTACTTC. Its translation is CSVRGDNYYEQYF.

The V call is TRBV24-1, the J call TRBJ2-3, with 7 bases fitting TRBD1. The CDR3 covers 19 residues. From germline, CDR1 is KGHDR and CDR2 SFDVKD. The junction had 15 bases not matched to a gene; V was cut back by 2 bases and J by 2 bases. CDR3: CATSDSGRTGATITDTQYF. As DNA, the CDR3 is TGTGCCACCAGTGATTCCGGGCGGACAGGAGCGACTATCACAGATACGCAGTATTTT.

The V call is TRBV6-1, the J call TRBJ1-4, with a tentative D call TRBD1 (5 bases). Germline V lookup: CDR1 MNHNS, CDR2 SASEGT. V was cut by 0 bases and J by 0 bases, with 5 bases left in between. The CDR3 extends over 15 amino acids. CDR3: CASSEATATNEKLFF. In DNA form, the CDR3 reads TGTGCCAGCAGTGAAGCGACAGCAACTAATGAAAAACTGTTTTTT.

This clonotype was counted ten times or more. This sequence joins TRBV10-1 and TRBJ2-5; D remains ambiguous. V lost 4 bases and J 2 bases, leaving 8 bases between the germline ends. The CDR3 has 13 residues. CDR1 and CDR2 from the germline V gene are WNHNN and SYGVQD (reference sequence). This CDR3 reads CASSVSPQETQYF. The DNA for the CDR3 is TGCGCCAGCAGTGTTAGCCCGCAAGAGACCCAGTACTTC.

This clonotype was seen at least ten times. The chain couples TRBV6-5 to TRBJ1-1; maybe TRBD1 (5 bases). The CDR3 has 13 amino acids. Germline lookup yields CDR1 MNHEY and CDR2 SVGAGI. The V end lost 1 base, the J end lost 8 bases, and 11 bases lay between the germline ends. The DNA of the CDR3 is TGTGCCAGCAGTTACTGGGACTCAGGAGAAGCTTTCTTT. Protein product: CASSYWDSGEAFF.

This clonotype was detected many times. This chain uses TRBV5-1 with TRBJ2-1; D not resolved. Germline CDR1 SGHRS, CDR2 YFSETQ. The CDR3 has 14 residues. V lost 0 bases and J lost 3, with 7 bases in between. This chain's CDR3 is CASSLAGVYNEQFF. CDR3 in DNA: TGCGCCAGCAGCTTGGCCGGAGTCTACAATGAGCAGTTCTTC.

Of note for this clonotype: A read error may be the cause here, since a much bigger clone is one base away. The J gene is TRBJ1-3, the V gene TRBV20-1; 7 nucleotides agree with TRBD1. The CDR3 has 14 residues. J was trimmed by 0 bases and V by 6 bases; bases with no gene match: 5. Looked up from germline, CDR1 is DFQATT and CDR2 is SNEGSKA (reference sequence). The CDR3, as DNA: TGCAGTGCCGGGACAGACACCTCTGGAAACACCATATATTTT. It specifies CSAGTDTSGNTIYF.

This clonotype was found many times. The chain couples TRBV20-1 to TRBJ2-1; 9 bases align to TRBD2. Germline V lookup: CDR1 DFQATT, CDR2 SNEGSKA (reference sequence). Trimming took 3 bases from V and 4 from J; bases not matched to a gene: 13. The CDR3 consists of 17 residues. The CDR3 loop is CSASPRDRAGGYNEQFF. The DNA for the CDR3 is TGCAGTGCTAGTCCGCGCGATAGAGCGGGGGGATACAATGAGCAGTTCTTC.

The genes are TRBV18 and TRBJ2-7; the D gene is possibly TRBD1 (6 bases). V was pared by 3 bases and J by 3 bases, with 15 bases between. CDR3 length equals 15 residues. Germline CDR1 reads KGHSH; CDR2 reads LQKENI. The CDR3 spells CASSPASTGGYEQYF. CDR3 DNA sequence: TGTGCCAGCTCACCTGCCTCGACAGGCGGCTACGAGCAGTACTTC. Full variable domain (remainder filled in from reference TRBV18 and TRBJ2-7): NAGVMQNPRHLVRRRGQEARLRCSPMKGHSHVYWYRQLPEEGLKFMVYLQKENIIDESGMPKERFSAEFPKEGPSILRIQQVVRGDSAAYFCASSPASTGGYEQYFGPGTRLTVT.